The next 24 T cell receptor beta chains were all read from a single sample in a study of regulatory T cells (dated by TCRdb to 2016 to 2019). The method was the immunoSEQ multiplex PCR assay. In the multiplex PCR, 52 forward TRBV primers and 13 reverse TRBJ primers were used, and assay-based and computational corrections were applied for amplification bias. TCRdb obtained this table from immuneACCESS and retained in-frame rearrangements with V and J assigned. These tables miss some clones; where compared with another copy, unresolved V genes account for less than half of the shortfall, and the remainder is unexplained. The sample profile shows more than 1,500 clones; 65% to 75% of them were found once. The top ten constitute about 33% of the sample. Sequenced: CD8+ T cells sorted from blood. Receptors originate from a young adult with CD3G deficiency.

About this clone itself: Other DNA sequences within the sample encode an identical CDR3. The V and J genes are TRBV19 and TRBJ2-5; D may correspond to TRBD1 or TRBD2 (5 bases each). V lost 3 bases to trimming and J lost 2 bases, with 10 bases between them. The germline V gene has CDR1 LNHDA and CDR2 SQIVND (reference sequence). The CDR3 contains 14 residues. CDR3 sequence: CASSIRGDQETQYF. Here the CDR3 DNA reads TGTGCCAGTAGTATCCGAGGGGATCAAGAGACCCAGTACTTC.

In its sample, this clone ranks as large. The J gene is TRBJ1-1, the V gene TRBV28; possible D gene TRBD1, 6 bases. The V end lost 4 bases, the J end lost 5 bases, and 11 bases lay between the germline ends. The CDR3 runs 13 residues. Looked up from germline, CDR1 is MDHEN and CDR2 is SYDVKM. The DNA of the CDR3 is TGTGCCAGCAGTTGGACAGATCGGACTGAAGCTTTCTTT. Residues: CASSWTDRTEAFF.

By sample fraction, this clone is large. The CDR3 reads CASSYSSGANVLTF. The CDR3 region has the DNA TGTGCCAGCAGTTACTCTAGCGGGGCCAACGTCCTGACTTTC. The rearrangement joins TRBV6-6 to TRBJ2-6; D not resolved. This CDR3 comprises 14 residues. Per the germline V gene, CDR1 is MNHNY and CDR2 is SVGAGI (reference sequence). Trimming took off 0 bases at V and 4 bases at J, with 4 bases between the two ends.

The chain carries TRBV28 and TRBJ1-2, with 10 bases aligning to TRBD1. J was trimmed by 2 bases and V by 6 bases; bases with no gene match: 9. Looked up from germline, CDR1 is MDHEN and CDR2 is SYDVKM. This CDR3 comprises 16 residues. Here the CDR3 DNA reads TGTGCCAGCAGCCTTACCCGGACAGGGGGGAACTATGGCTACACCTTC. It encodes CASSLTRTGGNYGYTF.

This clone appeared once. The rearrangement uses TRBV6-6 and TRBJ2-1; possible D gene TRBD2, 7 bases. The CDR3 loop spans 15 amino acids. Germline assignment: CDR1 MNHNY and CDR2 SVGAGI (reference sequence). Trimming took 2 bases from V and 7 from J, leaving 15 bases between them. CDR3 bases: TGTGCCAGCAGTTACCTGGGGGGGGCCGGAAATGAGCAGTTCTTC. It is translated as CASSYLGGAGNEQFF.

In its sample, this clone was seen a few times. The rearrangement joins TRBV7-9 to TRBJ2-2; D unclear. CDR3 length equals 13 residues. Trimming removed 1 base from V and 7 bases from J, with 7 bases in between. Germline values: CDR1 SEHNR, CDR2 FQNEAQ (reference sequence). The CDR3 nucleotides read TGTGCCAGCAGCTTAGAGTCCCTCGGGGAGCTGTTTTTT. The encoded protein is CASSLESLGELFF. Full variable domain (outside the CDR3, taken from reference TRBV7-9 and TRBJ2-2): DTGVSQNPRHKITKRGQNVTFRCDPISEHNRLYWYRQTLGQGPEFLTYFQNEAQLEKSRLLSDRFSAERPKGSFSTLEIQRTEQGDSAMYLCASSLESLGELFFGEGSRLTVL.

The chain has TRBV11-2 and TRBJ2-3; 10 bases agree with TRBD2. The CDR3 totals 16 residues. Germline CDR1 and CDR2: SGHAT and FQNNGV. Trimming removed 2 bases from V and 4 bases from J; junction bases left unmatched: 6. This chain's CDR3 is CASSLSVSGRADTQYF. CDR3 bases: TGTGCCAGCAGCTTATCTGTCAGCGGGAGGGCAGATACGCAGTATTTT.

The rearrangement uses TRBV7-9 and TRBJ2-1; no definite D call. The CDR3 runs to 13 residues. CDR1 and CDR2 (germline): SEHNR, FQNEAQ (reference sequence). The V end lost 3 bases, the J end lost 6 bases, and 9 bases lay between the germline ends. CDR3 DNA: TGTGCCAGCAGCTTGCCCATTAGCAATGAGCAGTTCTTC. As protein: CASSLPISNEQFF.

The chain couples TRBV28 to TRBJ1-4; a possible D gene is TRBD1 (5 bases). Looked up from germline, CDR1 is MDHEN and CDR2 is SYDVKM. Trimming removed 5 bases at V and 5 bases at J, with 18 bases between. The CDR3 covers 16 residues. The CDR3 spells CASSPFQGGLNEKLFF. The DNA for the CDR3 is TGTGCCAGCAGTCCTTTCCAGGGCGGGTTAAATGAAAAACTGTTTTTT.

V gene TRBV28 combines with J gene TRBJ1-1; D unresolved. CDR3 size: 12 residues. Per the germline V gene, CDR1 is MDHEN and CDR2 is SYDVKM. Trimming took off 5 bases at V and 5 bases at J, with 9 bases between the two ends. The CDR3 loop reads CASSPAETEAFF. CDR3 coding DNA: TGTGCCAGCAGTCCGGCGGAGACTGAAGCTTTCTTT.

V gene TRBV27 combines with J gene TRBJ2-3; D is possibly TRBD2 (6 bases). CDR3 length equals 17 residues. Between the trimmed V and J ends, which lost 4 bases and 4 bases, there was a span of 21 bases. Looked up from germline, CDR1 is MNHEY and CDR2 is SMNVEV (reference sequence). The CDR3 DNA follows: TGTGCCAGCAGTTCCTACTCAACGGGAGAAAGGTCAGATACGCAGTATTTT. Residues: CASSSYSTGERSDTQYF.

CDR3 in amino acids: CASSPLEYRDLNTEAFF. The CDR3 coding sequence is TGTGCCAGCAGCCCCCTCGAATACAGGGACCTGAACACTGAAGCTTTCTTT. The chain is built from TRBV28 and TRBJ1-1; the D gene is possibly TRBD1 (6 bases). In germline, CDR1 is MDHEN, CDR2 SYDVKM. V lost 6 bases and J lost 0, with 20 bases in between. The CDR3 sequence is 17 residues long.

This clone has just a few counts. The rearrangement joins TRBV19 to TRBJ2-6; D might be TRBD1 or TRBD2, each matching 5 bases. Trimming removed 0 bases from V and 0 bases from J, with 6 bases in between. The germline CDR1 and CDR2 sequences are LNHDA and SQIVND (reference sequence). The CDR3 length is 16 residues. CDR3 in amino acids: CASSIDGTSGANVLTF. The CDR3, as DNA: TGTGCCAGTAGTATAGACGGGACCTCTGGGGCCAACGTCCTGACTTTC. The variable domain in full, completed from reference TRBV19 and TRBJ2-6, reads DGGITQSPKYLFRKEGQNVTLSCEQNLNHDAMYWYRQDPGQGLRLIYYSQIVNDFQKGDIAEGYSVSREKKESFPLTVTSAQKNPTAFYLCASSIDGTSGANVLTFGAGSRLTVL.

This clone was detected only once. V gene TRBV6-5 combines with J gene TRBJ2-1; 8 bases map to TRBD2. This CDR3 spans 14 amino acids. J was trimmed by 5 bases and V by 5 bases; bases with no gene match: 5. The germline V gene has CDR1 MNHEY and CDR2 SVGAGI. CDR3: CASSTSGVHNEQFF. The CDR3, as DNA: TGTGCCAGCAGTACTAGCGGAGTCCACAATGAGCAGTTCTTC.

The genes are TRBV7-8 and TRBJ2-7; D not resolved. The CDR3 length is 13 residues. Germline V gene lookup returns CDR1 SGHVS and CDR2 FQNEAQ. V was shortened by 5 bases and J by 3 bases, with 11 bases between the two germline ends. The chain's CDR3 is CASSTASFYEQYF. In DNA form, the CDR3 reads TGTGCCAGCAGCACAGCAAGTTTCTACGAGCAGTACTTC.

This chain links TRBV7-8 with TRBJ2-7, with D unresolved. The CDR3 has 13 amino acids. Germline assignment: CDR1 SGHVS and CDR2 FQNEAQ. V lost 5 bases and J lost 3, with 11 bases in between. The CDR3 DNA reads TGTGCCAGCAGCCCAGGTTGGGGCTACGAGCAGTACTTC. Its protein product is CASSPGWGYEQYF.

This sequence joins TRBV28 and TRBJ2-7; TRBD2 aligns across 9 bases. Germline CDR1 reads MDHEN; CDR2 reads SYDVKM. The CDR3 sequence is 18 residues long. Losses at the gene ends were 3 bases for V and 4 bases for J; bases not matched to a gene: 16. In nucleotides, the CDR3 is TGTGCCAGCAGTTTTGGTAGGGTGGTAGCGGGGGAAACTTACGAGCAGTACTTC. It yields the protein CASSFGRVVAGETYEQYF.

This clone was detected once. The chain recombines TRBV11-2 with TRBJ1-1; the D gene is possibly TRBD1 (5 bases). Germline V gives CDR1 SGHAT, CDR2 FQNNGV. There are 15 residues in the CDR3. Trimming removed 6 bases at V and 5 bases at J, with 19 bases between. CDR3 residues: CASRSAQGPGTEAFF. The CDR3 DNA sequence: TGTGCCAGCAGGTCTGCCCAGGGTCCGGGTACTGAAGCTTTCTTT.

J is TRBJ1-1 and V is TRBV27, with D unresolved. This CDR3 region has 12 residues. The germline gives CDR1 MNHEY, CDR2 SMNVEV (reference sequence). Trimming removed 2 bases from V and 8 bases from J, with 9 bases in between. CDR3: CASSLGGSEAFF. The CDR3 DNA reads TGTGCCAGCAGTTTAGGAGGATCCGAAGCTTTCTTT.

In nucleotides, the CDR3 is TGTGCCATCGGGAATGACTATGGCTACACCTTC. This translates into CAIGNDYGYTF. This sequence joins TRBV10-3 and TRBJ1-2; D is uncertain. V lost 8 bases and J lost 3, with 7 bases in between. The length of the CDR3 is 11 residues. Germline CDR1 and CDR2: ENHRY and SYGVKD.

J is TRBJ2-7 and V is TRBV7-3, with D hard to call. V was clipped by 2 bases and J by 0 bases, with 5 bases between them. The V gene's germline CDR1 is SGHTA and CDR2 FQGTGA. CDR3 length: 13 residues. Here the CDR3 reads CASSLGDSYEQYF. CDR3 nucleotide sequence: TGTGCCAGCAGCTTAGGGGACTCCTACGAGCAGTACTTC.

This chain joins TRBV10-3 and TRBJ2-7; 7 nucleotides match TRBD1. J gave up 3 bases and V 7 bases, and 9 bases lay outside the gene matches. Per the germline V gene, CDR1 is ENHRY and CDR2 is SYGVKD. This CDR3 has 14 amino acids. The CDR3 DNA reads TGTGCCATCAAGGGGGCAGGGGGAAACTACGAGCAGTACTTC. As protein: CAIKGAGGNYEQYF.

V gene TRBV27 combines with J gene TRBJ1-2; D unresolved. Trimming cost V 4 bases and J 4 bases, with 13 bases left between them. Germline V gives CDR1 MNHEY, CDR2 SMNVEV (reference sequence). CDR3 length equals 14 residues. DNA for the CDR3: TGTGCCAGCAGTTACCCCCGTAGCGTCTATGGCTACACCTTC. Translating it yields CASSYPRSVYGYTF.

This rearrangement joins TRBV10-3 to TRBJ2-7; D remains ambiguous. V dropped 0 bases and J dropped 4 bases, with 4 bases sitting between them. The germline CDR1 and CDR2 sequences are ENHRY and SYGVKD. CDR3 length: 12 residues. CDR3 region: CAISESVYEQYF. DNA for the CDR3: TGTGCCATCAGTGAGTCCGTGTACGAGCAGTACTTC.